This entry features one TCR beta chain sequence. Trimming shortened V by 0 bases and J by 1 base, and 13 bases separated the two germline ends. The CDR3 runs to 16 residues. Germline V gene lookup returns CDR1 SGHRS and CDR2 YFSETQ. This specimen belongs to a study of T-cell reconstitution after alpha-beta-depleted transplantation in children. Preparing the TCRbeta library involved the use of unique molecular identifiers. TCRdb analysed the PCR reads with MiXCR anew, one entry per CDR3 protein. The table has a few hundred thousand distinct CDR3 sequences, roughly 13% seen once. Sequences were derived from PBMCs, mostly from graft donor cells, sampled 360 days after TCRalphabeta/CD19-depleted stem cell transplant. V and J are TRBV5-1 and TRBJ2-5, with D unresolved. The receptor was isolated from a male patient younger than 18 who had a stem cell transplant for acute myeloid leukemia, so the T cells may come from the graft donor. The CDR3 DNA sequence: TGCGCCAGCAGCTTGGAACTTCTACTAACCCAAGAGACCCAGTACTTC. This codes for CASSLELLLTQETQYF.